This T cell receptor (beta chain) is drawn from a study of OX40 agonist ivuxolimab in advanced cancers. Study-level findings and limits: The CD4+ and CD8+ T cells in the blood had expanded clonally by week 6 at 0.1 to 3.0 mg/kg. Low normalized T-cell clonal expansion was additionally recorded for some nonresponders.

The CDR3 loop spans 14 amino acids. V was shortened by 4 bases and J by 6 bases, with 15 bases between the two germline ends. Per the germline V gene, CDR1 is SGHKS and CDR2 is YYEKEE (reference sequence). Generated by immunoSEQ multiplex PCR, the TCRdb table keeps only in-frame clones and is missing some. Of some 74,000 clones listed, 85% are singletons. At baseline, cycle 4 day 1, and cycle 7 day 1, blood was sampled. In regard to this clone: Antigen specificity is unknown.

The chain is built from TRBV5-5 and TRBJ2-3; D may be TRBD1 (5 bases). This TCR was sampled from an adult with an advanced solid tumor such as melanoma, head and neck, liver or kidney cancer. Sequenced material: CD4+ or CD8+ T cells sorted from blood, taken in a trial of the OX40 agonist ivuxolimab. CDR3: CASSPSRAADTQYF. CDR3 coding DNA: TGTGCCAGCAGCCCGAGCAGGGCGGCGGATACGCAGTATTTT.